Below are 4 T cell receptor beta chains sequenced from a single sample in a study of blood T cell repertoires in COVID-19. Only in-frame clones appear in the TCRdb table, and some are missing; sequencing was by immunoSEQ multiplex PCR. The table has roughly 230,000 clones, around 92% seen once. The sequencing input was PBMCs or T cells enriched from blood (not recorded which). The receptor set was obtained from a woman in her twenties or thirties with acute COVID-19.

This clone was detected only once. The chain employs TRBV4-3 and TRBJ2-1; 8 bases fit TRBD2. Trimming cost V 6 bases and J 10 bases; bases outside gene matches: 11. The germline gives CDR1 LGHNA, CDR2 YSLEER. The CDR3 is 14 amino acids. The CDR3 is CASSVTGGSAEQFF. DNA for the CDR3: TGCGCCAGCAGTGTAACGGGGGGGTCCGCGGAGCAGTTCTTC.

The V and J genes are TRBV18 and TRBJ2-3, with TRBD2 matching 8 bases. Losses at the gene ends were 6 bases for V and 8 bases for J; bases not matched to a gene: 10. Germline CDR1 is KGHSH and CDR2 is LQKENI. The CDR3 totals 14 residues. CDR3 sequence: CASSPSGGIGTQYF. The CDR3 DNA follows: TGTGCCAGCTCCCCCAGCGGGGGAATAGGTACGCAGTATTTT. Filled out from reference TRBV18 and TRBJ2-3, the complete variable domain reads NAGVMQNPRHLVRRRGQEARLRCSPMKGHSHVYWYRQLPEEGLKFMVYLQKENIIDESGMPKERFSAEFPKEGPSILRIQQVVRGDSAAYFCASSPSGGIGTQYFGPGTRLTVL.

The CDR3 region is CASRTGGLNTEAFF. In nucleotides, the CDR3 is TGCGCCAGCAGGACAGGGGGGTTGAACACTGAAGCTTTCTTT. The chain recombines TRBV5-1 with TRBJ1-1; 9 bases match TRBD1. With V trimmed by 5 bases and J by 0 bases, 2 bases remained unmatched. Germline CDR1 reads SGHRS; CDR2 reads YFSETQ. The CDR3 contains 14 residues.

The chain recombines TRBV30 with TRBJ2-7; D ambiguous. The CDR3 spans 11 residues. V lost 0 bases, J lost 6 bases, and 6 bases lay in between. From germline, CDR1 is GTSNPN and CDR2 SVGIG (reference sequence). CDR3 residues: CAWSVTPEQYF. The CDR3 DNA reads as TGTGCCTGGAGTGTGACTCCCGAGCAGTACTTC. The whole variable domain, remainder taken from reference TRBV30 and TRBJ2-7, is SQTIHQWPATLVQPVGSPLSLECTVEGTSNPNLYWYRQAAGRGLQLLFYSVGIGQISSEVPQNLSASRPQDRQFILSSKKLLLSDSGFYLCAWSVTPEQYFGPGTRLTVT.